This passage covers 5 T cell receptor beta chains from one sample sequenced in a study of T cell changes during pregnancy in multiple sclerosis. Sequencing used immunoSEQ multiplex PCR; TCRdb keeps in-frame clones, though not all of them. The sample holds under 80,000 clones, roughly 90% seen once. The specimen was peripheral blood, collected in the second trimester of pregnancy. These receptors were collected from a female donor with multiple sclerosis, enrolled in a pregnancy study.

This clone was counted a single time. The chain is built from TRBV29-1 and TRBJ2-5; a possible D gene is TRBD2 (7 bases). CDR1 is SQVTM and CDR2 is ANQGSEA in the germline V gene. V lost 6 bases to trimming and J lost 5 bases, with 13 bases between them. CDR3 length: 12 amino acids. CDR3: CSVLGGLETQYF. The CDR3 DNA sequence: TGCAGCGTCCTGGGGGGGCTGGAGACCCAGTACTTC.

The rearrangement uses TRBV7-2 and TRBJ2-1; the D is unclear. This CDR3 is 12 amino acids long. V was trimmed by 4 bases and J by 9 bases, leaving 10 bases between them. Germline V gene lookup returns CDR1 SGHTA and CDR2 FQGNSA. The CDR3 is CASSSLFGEQFF. In DNA, the CDR3 is TGTGCCAGCAGCTCACTTTTCGGTGAGCAGTTCTTC.

V gene TRBV7-9 combines with J gene TRBJ1-2; TRBD1 matches 7 bases. V lost 11 bases and J lost 5; bases outside the gene matches: 11. The germline V gene encodes CDR1 SEHNR and CDR2 FQNEAQ (reference sequence). CDR3 length equals 13 residues. CDR3 amino acids: CAGRRGREYGYTF. The CDR3 DNA reads as TGTGCCGGAAGGAGGGGGCGTGAGTATGGCTACACCTTC.

The chain is built from TRBV19 and TRBJ1-2; 11 nucleotides agree with TRBD1. V gave up 2 bases and J gave up 7 bases; unmatched junction bases: 6. This CDR3 region has 15 residues. CDR1 is LNHDA, CDR2 SQIVND, per germline (reference sequence). CDR3 sequence reads: CASSINGQGARGYTF. Written as DNA, the CDR3 is TGTGCCAGTAGTATAAACGGACAGGGGGCACGTGGCTACACCTTC.

The chain combines TRBV29-1 with TRBJ1-1; 11 bases fit TRBD1. The CDR3 is made up of 20 amino acids. The germline V gene encodes CDR1 SQVTM and CDR2 ANQGSEA. After removal of 1 base from V and 0 bases from J, the junction contained 16 bases not matched to a gene. This CDR3 reads CSVEAGVVVGQGVLNTEAFF. The CDR3 region has the DNA TGCAGCGTTGAAGCCGGTGTCGTAGTGGGACAGGGGGTTTTGAACACTGAAGCTTTCTTT.